This T cell receptor beta chain is from a study of OX40 agonist ivuxolimab in advanced cancers. Turning to the study itself: Two patients with cutaneous melanoma and one with hepatocellular carcinoma, three in total, showed partial responses. Study findings and constraints: Both blood CD4+ and CD8+ T cells showed clonal growth by week 6 at 0.1 to 3.0 mg/kg.

Autoimmune disease history or systemic immunosuppression led to patients being barred. The table came from immunoSEQ multiplex PCR; TCRdb's copy has only in-frame clones and leaves some out. The table shows 90,000 or so clones, with 90% to 95% occurring only once. The CDR3 is 16 residues long. Looked up from germline, CDR1 is SGHRS and CDR2 is YFSETQ. The V and J ends lost 7 bases and 0 bases respectively, with 18 bases between them. This clone was seen once. Its antigen is undetermined. Source: CD4+ or CD8+ T cells sorted from blood, taken in a trial of the OX40 agonist ivuxolimab. V is TRBV5-1 and J is TRBJ2-3, with D unresolved. The sequence was obtained from an adult with an advanced solid tumor such as melanoma, head and neck, liver or kidney cancer. CDR3 coding DNA: TGCGCCAGCGCCTCAAATGGGCCGTTTAGCACAGATACGCAGTATTTT. Translation: CASASNGPFSTDTQYF.